These T cell receptor beta chains were read from a single sample in a study of T cells in Graves' hyperthyroidism and ophthalmopathy. TCRdb reanalysed the multiplex PCR reads using MiXCR and keeps one entry per CDR3 protein. Of under 400,000 distinct CDR3 sequences in the sample, 15% to 18% were seen once. The sequenced material came from blood. These receptors were obtained from a woman under 30 with Graves' hyperthyroidism that later progressed to Graves' ophthalmopathy. Each CDR3 is given with its conserved first and last residue. A D gene is named only where the DNA matches it firmly. Rows give clone size only sometimes, using once, few, many, or a class for an expanded clone.

size	V	D	J	DNA	CDR3
-	TRBV5-6	-	TRBJ1-1	TGTGCCAGCAGCCCCGGGACCCCGGGGATGAACACTGAAGCTTTCTTT	CASSPGTPGMNTEAFF
many	TRBV6-2/TRBV6-3	-	TRBJ2-4	TGTGCCAGCAGTTACTCGAAATGGGGATCCAAAAACATTCAGTACTTC	CASSYSKWGSKNIQYF
-	TRBV5-1	-	TRBJ2-1	TGCGCCAGCAGCTTGAAATTGTTGGGAGGCGCCTACAATGAGCAGTTCTTC	CASSLKLLGGAYNEQFF
many	TRBV5-1	-	TRBJ2-3	TGCGCCAGCAGCCCGGAACGGGGTAGCACAGATACGCAGTATTTT	CASSPERGSTDTQYF
-	TRBV7-9	-	TRBJ1-1	TGTGCCAGCAGCCCATGGGGGAACACTGAAGCTTTCTTT	CASSPWGNTEAFF
-	TRBV20-1	TRBD2	TRBJ2-1	TGCAGTGCTAGAGAGGGTAGCGGGAGGGCCCGTAATGAGCAGTTCTTC	CSAREGSGRARNEQFF
many	TRBV5-1	-	TRBJ2-2	TGCGCCAGCAGCTCGGGGGACAGGAACACCGGGGAGCTGTTTTTT	CASSSGDRNTGELFF
many	TRBV27	-	TRBJ1-4	TGTGCCAGCAGTTTATGCCGGGACGTTAATGAAAAACTGTTTTTT	CASSLCRDVNEKLFF
many	TRBV3-1	-	TRBJ2-3	TGTGCCAGCAGCCAATTCCCAGGCTCCATCACAGATACGCAGTATTTT	CASSQFPGSITDTQYF
-	TRBV10-3	-	TRBJ2-7	TGTGCCACGAACCATGAGACCTCCTACGAGCAGTACTTC	CATNHETSYEQYF
few	TRBV5-4	TRBD1	TRBJ1-6	TGTGCCAGCAGCTTGACAGGGGCGGGCGGTTCACCCCTCCACTTT	CASSLTGAGGSPLHF
many	TRBV30	TRBD2	TRBJ2-5	TGTGCCTGCGGCGGGGGTCCGGGGGAGACCCAGTACTTC	CACGGGPGETQYF
-	TRBV6-2/TRBV6-3	TRBD1	TRBJ2-7	TGTGCCAGCAGTTTCGGAGGGGGACAGGTACTTCCCAACTACGAGCAGTACTTC	CASSFGGGQVLPNYEQYF
-	TRBV10-3	-	TRBJ1-2	TGTGCCATCAGTGTGGGGGGCGGTAACTATGGCTACACCTTC	CAISVGGGNYGYTF
-	TRBV9	-	TRBJ1-5	TGTGCCAGCAGCCCCCCGGGGGTAGGGCAGCCCCAGCATTTT	CASSPPGVGQPQHF
many	TRBV20-1	-	TRBJ2-7	TGCAGTGCTAGAGGGGGGTCAGCCTACGAGCAGTACTTC	CSARGGSAYEQYF
-	TRBV4-1	TRBD1	TRBJ2-7	TGCGCCAGCAGCCTCCGACAGGGTGGCCCCTACGAGCAGTACTTC	CASSLRQGGPYEQYF
many	TRBV28	TRBD1	TRBJ1-1	TGTGCCACCGACAGGGCGGCCACTGAAGCTTTCTTT	CATDRAATEAFF
many	TRBV27	-	TRBJ1-2	TGTGCCAGCAGTTTCAAACCTAACTATGGCTACACCTTC	CASSFKPNYGYTF
-	TRBV29-1	TRBD1	TRBJ1-2	TGCAGCGTTGATGGGACAGGGGGTGATGGCTACACCTTC	CSVDGTGGDGYTF
-	TRBV20-1	TRBD2	TRBJ2-3	TGCAGTGCTAGAGATAGGACAACGGGACTAGCGGCCAACACAGGTACGCAGTATTTT	CSARDRTTGLAANTGTQYF
-	TRBV13	-	TRBJ2-7	TGTGCCAGCAGCTATACAGGGTTCTATTCCTACGAGCAGTACTTC	CASSYTGFYSYEQYF
many	TRBV30	TRBD2	TRBJ2-7	TGTGCCTGGAGGAGGGGGGTAGCGGGAGTCTCCACTTACGAGCAGTACTTC	CAWRRGVAGVSTYEQYF